The 8 T cell receptor beta chains below were found in one sample sequenced in a study of blood T cell repertoires in COVID-19. Produced via immunoSEQ multiplex PCR; TCRdb's table is partial and in-frame only. The sample includes roughly 250,000 clones, 85% to 90% of them seen just once. Sequenced material: PBMCs or T cells enriched from blood (not recorded which). The receptors originated from a man between 50 and 59 years old who had been exposed to COVID-19.

V and J are TRBV27 and TRBJ2-1; D is possibly TRBD2 (6 bases). The V gene's germline CDR1 is MNHEY and CDR2 SMNVEV (reference sequence). The CDR3 runs 13 residues. The V gene lost 7 bases and the J gene lost 7 bases, with 14 bases spanning the gap. CDR3 DNA sequence: TGTGCCAGCAAAGGGGACTCGGGGAATGAGCAGTTCTTC. Protein: CASKGDSGNEQFF.

CDR3 nucleotides: TGTGCCAGCAGCTTAGCGAGTCAAGAGACCCAGTACTTC. This translates into CASSLASQETQYF. The chain joins TRBV7-2 to TRBJ2-5; D is unclear. CDR1 is SGHTA and CDR2 is FQGNSA in the germline V gene. Trimming removed 0 bases at V and 2 bases at J, with 4 bases between. The CDR3 contains 13 residues. The complete variable domain, with remaining parts taken from reference TRBV7-2 and TRBJ2-5, reads GAGVSQSPSNKVTEKGKDVELRCDPISGHTALYWYRQSLGQGLEFLIYFQGNSAPDKSGLPSDRFSAERTGGSVSTLTIQRTQQEDSAVYLCASSLASQETQYFGPGTRLLVL.

This chain joins TRBV7-9 and TRBJ2-7; maybe TRBD2 (5 bases). V shed 6 bases and J shed 2 bases, with 14 bases lying between them. Per the germline V gene, CDR1 is SEHNR and CDR2 is FQNEAQ (reference sequence). The CDR3 runs 14 residues. CDR3 loop: CASRPDLTAYEQYF. The CDR3, as DNA: TGTGCCAGCAGACCGGACTTGACCGCCTACGAGCAGTACTTC.

The sample holds one count of this clone. The chain joins TRBV29-1 to TRBJ2-2, with D possibly being TRBD2 (6 bases). The length of the CDR3 is 14 residues. Germline CDR1 is SQVTM and CDR2 is ANQGSEA. The ends were cut back, 6 bases at V and 5 bases at J, with 16 bases in the middle. The CDR3 DNA reads TGCAGCGTGGCTCAGGGAGGAGCTACCGGGGAGCTGTTTTTT. Protein product: CSVAQGGATGELFF.

The chain is built from TRBV9 and TRBJ2-7; 12 positions agree with TRBD2. This CDR3 is built from 14 residues. Per the germline V gene, CDR1 is SGDLS and CDR2 is YYNGEE. Germline trimming cut 4 bases from V and 2 bases from J; bases unmatched to any gene: 1. The DNA for the CDR3 is TGTGCCAGCAGCTCTAGCGGGGGGGCCTACGAGCAGTACTTC. Translation: CASSSSGGAYEQYF.

This clone was found once. J is TRBJ2-4 and V is TRBV7-9; 8 bases agree with TRBD1. Germline V lookup: CDR1 SEHNR, CDR2 FQNEAQ (reference sequence). V gave up 5 bases and J gave up 4 bases; unmatched junction bases: 7. This CDR3 region has 15 residues. The CDR3 sequence: CASSATRQGKNIQYF. The DNA for the CDR3 is TGTGCCAGCAGCGCAACCCGACAGGGGAAAAACATTCAGTACTTC.

V and J are TRBV24-1 and TRBJ1-6; 8 nucleotides align to TRBD1. With V trimmed by 3 bases and J by 8 bases, 8 bases remained unmatched. CDR1 and CDR2 from the germline V gene are KGHDR and SFDVKD. CDR3 length: 16 residues. This chain's CDR3 is CATSDPSQGADSPLHF. In nucleotides, the CDR3 is TGTGCCACCAGTGATCCCTCCCAGGGGGCTGATTCACCCCTCCACTTT.

Only a few counts were recorded for this clone. This chain links TRBV27 with TRBJ1-2; a possible D gene is TRBD1 (5 bases). The CDR3 contains 14 residues. Germline CDR1 reads MNHEY; CDR2 reads SMNVEV (reference sequence). V lost 5 bases, J lost 2 bases, and 12 bases lay in between. The CDR3 sequence is CASSRTDRNYGYTF. For the CDR3, the DNA is TGTGCCAGCAGTAGAACCGACAGAAACTATGGCTACACCTTC.